The T cell receptor (beta chain) described here comes from a study of cytomegalovirus exposure and HLA in healthy donors. Study details: Roughly 85 million unique TCRs from HLA-typed donors were held in an early release of data. Broader study findings: Using a false discovery rate of 0.05, a later analysis showed that approximately 17,000 TCR beta sequences were associated with HLA alleles. For most TCR beta V segments, an earlier analysis put the productive rate at about 87% or about 30% of the time.

There are a few counts of this clone. The antigen is not known. V gave up 0 bases and J gave up 1 base, with 7 bases separating them. The CDR3 has 15 amino acids. Germline V gene data show CDR1 as MNHNS and CDR2 as SASEGT. 13 Jbeta primers and 60 Vbeta primers were used for the PCR. Original processing notes: About 11 million of the 80 million or so unique TCR beta chains counted in a later analysis were shared. Generated by immunoSEQ multiplex PCR, the TCRdb table keeps only in-frame clones and is missing some. That table supplies the V and J calls and clone size; D and trimming were determined from the DNA. The table records approximately 140,000 clones, roughly 82% of them present only once.

The chain carries TRBV6-1 and TRBJ1-5; D is undetermined. The sequence was obtained from a man younger than 30 in good health and CMV-seropositive. What was sequenced was PBMCs. The CDR3, as DNA: TGTGCCAGCAGTGAAGCACGGCGGAGCAATCAGCCCCAGCATTTT. It is translated as CASSEARRSNQPQHF.